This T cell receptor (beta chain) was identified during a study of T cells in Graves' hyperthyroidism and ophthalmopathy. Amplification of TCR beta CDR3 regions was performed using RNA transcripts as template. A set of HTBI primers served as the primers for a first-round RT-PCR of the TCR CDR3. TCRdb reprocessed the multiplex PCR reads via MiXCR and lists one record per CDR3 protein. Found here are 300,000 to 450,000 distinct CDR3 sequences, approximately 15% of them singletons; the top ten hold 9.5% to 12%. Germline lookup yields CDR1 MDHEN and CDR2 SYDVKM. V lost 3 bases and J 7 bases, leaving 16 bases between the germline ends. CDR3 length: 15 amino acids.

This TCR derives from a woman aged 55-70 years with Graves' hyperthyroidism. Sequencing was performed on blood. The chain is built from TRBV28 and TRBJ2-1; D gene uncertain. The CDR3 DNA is TGTGCCAGCAGTTTTCGTGGGTGTAGTAGTAATGAGCAGTTCTTC. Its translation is CASSFRGCSSNEQFF.